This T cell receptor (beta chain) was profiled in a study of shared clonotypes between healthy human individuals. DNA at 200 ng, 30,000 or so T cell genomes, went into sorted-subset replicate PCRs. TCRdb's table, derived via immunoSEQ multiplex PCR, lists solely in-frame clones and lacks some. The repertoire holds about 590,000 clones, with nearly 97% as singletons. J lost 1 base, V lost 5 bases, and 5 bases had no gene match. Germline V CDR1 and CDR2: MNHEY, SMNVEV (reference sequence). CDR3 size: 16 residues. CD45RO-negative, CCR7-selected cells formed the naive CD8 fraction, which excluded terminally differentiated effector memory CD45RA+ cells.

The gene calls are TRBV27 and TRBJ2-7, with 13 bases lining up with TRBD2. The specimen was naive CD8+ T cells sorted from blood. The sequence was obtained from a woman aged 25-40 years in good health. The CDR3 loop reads CASSTTGLAGSYEQYF. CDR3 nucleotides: TGTGCCAGCAGTACAACGGGACTAGCGGGATCCTACGAGCAGTACTTC.